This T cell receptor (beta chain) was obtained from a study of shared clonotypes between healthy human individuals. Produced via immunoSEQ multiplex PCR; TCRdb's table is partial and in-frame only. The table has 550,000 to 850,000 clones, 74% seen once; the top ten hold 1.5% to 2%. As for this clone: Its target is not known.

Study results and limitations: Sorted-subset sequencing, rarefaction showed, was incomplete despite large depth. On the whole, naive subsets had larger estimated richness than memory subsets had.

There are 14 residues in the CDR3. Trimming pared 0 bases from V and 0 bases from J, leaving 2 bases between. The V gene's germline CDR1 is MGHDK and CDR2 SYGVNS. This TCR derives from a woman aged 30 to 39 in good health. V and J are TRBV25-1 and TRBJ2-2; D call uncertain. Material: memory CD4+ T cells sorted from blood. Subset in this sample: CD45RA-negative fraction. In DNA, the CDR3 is TGTGCCAGCAGTGAATATCCGAACACCGGGGAGCTGTTTTTT. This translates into CASSEYPNTGELFF.